This TCR beta chain was sequenced in a study of blood T cell repertoires in COVID-19. CDR3 length equals 15 residues. J lost 9 bases, V lost 3 bases, and 6 bases had no gene match. Germline CDR1 reads SEHNR; CDR2 reads FQNEAQ (reference sequence). Assay used: immunoSEQ multiplex PCR; TCRdb lists only in-frame clones, some missing. The sample carries around 140,000 clones, around 80% recorded once. The source of this sequence is a man aged 35 to 55 with acute COVID-19. This rearrangement joins TRBV7-9 to TRBJ2-1; 12 bases map to TRBD1. Source material: PBMCs or T cells enriched from blood (not recorded which). CDR3 DNA: TGTGCCAGCAGCTTGGCCGGGACAGGGGGCGGTGAGCAGTTCTTC. This gives the protein CASSLAGTGGGEQFF. Full variable domain (remainder filled in from reference TRBV7-9 and TRBJ2-1): DTGVSQNPRHKITKRGQNVTFRCDPISEHNRLYWYRQTLGQGPEFLTYFQNEAQLEKSRLLSDRFSAERPKGSFSTLEIQRTEQGDSAMYLCASSLAGTGGGEQFFGPGTRLTVL.